The next 7 T cell receptor beta chains were all read from a single sample in a study of molecular identifiers for immune sequencing clone quantification. TCRdb itself ran the PCR reads through MiXCR, one entry per CDR3 protein. The sample holds more than 50,000 distinct CDR3 sequences; roughly a fifth are singletons and the top ten take around 1.4%. The sequenced sample was naive CD8+ T cells from blood, with Jurkat cell RNA spiked in. The subset is: FACS-sorted CD8+CD4-CCR7+CD45RA+ naive T cells. The receptors derive from a human donor in good health. Some libraries in this study had Jurkat cell RNA spiked in.

There are many counts of this clonotype. The rearrangement links TRBV9 to TRBJ2-7; no clear D gene. V shed 3 bases and J shed 2 bases, with 18 bases lying between them. Germline values: CDR1 SGDLS, CDR2 YYNGEE. This CDR3 has 16 amino acids. The CDR3 DNA is TGTGCCAGCAGCGGAGCGATGGGCAGACAACCCTACGAGCAGTACTTC. Its translation is CASSGAMGRQPYEQYF.

This clonotype was detected ten times or more. The chain combines TRBV14 with TRBJ2-3; tentatively, D is TRBD2 (7 bases). The V gene lost 0 bases and the J gene lost 2 bases, with 15 bases spanning the gap. This CDR3 comprises 17 residues. The germline gives CDR1 SGHDN, CDR2 FVKESK. CDR3 nucleotides: TGTGCCAGCAGCCAAGAAGGTCCGGGGGGCCACACAGATACGCAGTATTTT. Translation: CASSQEGPGGHTDTQYF. Full variable domain (missing parts from reference TRBV14 and TRBJ2-3): EAGVTQFPSHSVIEKGQTVTLRCDPISGHDNLYWYRRVMGKEIKFLLHFVKESKQDESGMPNNRFLAERTGGTYSTLKVQPAELEDSGVYFCASSQEGPGGHTDTQYFGPGTRLTVL.

By share, this clonotype counts as medium-sized. V is TRBV6-1 and J is TRBJ2-3; 8 bases are a match to TRBD1. J gave up 3 bases and V 4 bases, and 6 bases lay outside the gene matches. Per the germline V gene, CDR1 is MNHNS and CDR2 is SASEGT. The CDR3 covers 15 residues. DNA of the CDR3: TGTGCCAGCAGTGGTCGTGGACAGGGTACAGATACGCAGTATTTT. It translates to CASSGRGQGTDTQYF.

This clonotype was detected ten times or more. One junction end does not reproduce the germline sequence, and a read error may be involved. The CDR3 region has the DNA TGTGCCTGGAGAGGCAGGGGCCTGGACGAGCAGTGCTTC. Amino acid sequence: CAWRGRGLDEQCF. V is TRBV30 and J is TRBJ2-7, with a weak D call TRBD1 (6 bases). This CDR3 is built from 13 residues. Per germline, CDR1 GTSNPN and CDR2 SVGIG (reference sequence).

The V and J genes are TRBV6-2 or TRBV6-3 and TRBJ2-7; 8 bases line up with TRBD2. This CDR3 comprises 16 residues. V trimming: 5 bases; J trimming: 9 bases; junction bases outside the gene matches: 18. Germline V lookup: CDR1 MNHEY, CDR2 SVGEGT. CDR3 amino acids: CASSPSTSGVILGQYF. The CDR3 nucleotides read TGTGCCAGCAGTCCCTCCACTAGCGGCGTAATACTCGGGCAGTACTTC.

This clonotype has at least ten counts. This chain uses TRBV20-1 with TRBJ2-7, with D tentatively TRBD2 (8 bases). Germline V CDR1 and CDR2: DFQATT, SNEGSKA (reference sequence). The CDR3 extends over 18 amino acids. The V and J ends lost 2 bases and 7 bases respectively, with 30 bases between them. The CDR3 DNA reads TGCAGTGCTAGACAAATAGCACCCACTAGCGGCCCGACAGGGGAGCAGTACTTC. Amino acid sequence: CSARQIAPTSGPTGEQYF.

The gene calls are TRBV19 and TRBJ2-6; possibly TRBD1 or TRBD2 for D (5 bases each). The CDR3 is made up of 20 amino acids. Trimming stripped 6 bases from V and 1 base from J, with 25 bases between. CDR1 LNHDA and CDR2 SQIVND come from the germline V gene (reference sequence). Written as DNA, the CDR3 is TGTGCCAGTAGCTCCCCGCGCCGGGGCGGCTCCGTTTCTGGGGCCAACGTCCTGACTTTC. This codes for CASSSPRRGGSVSGANVLTF.